This T cell receptor (beta chain) was recorded in a study of blood T cells in healthy people across ages (dated by TCRdb to about 2015). Some background on the complete study: Template switching captured roughly one uniquely barcoded TCR beta cDNA molecule per two T cells in model experiments. The study measured age-related changes in TCR beta repertoire diversity using deep sequencing normalized with unique cDNA molecular identifiers. The donors were divided into four age groups: young (average approximately 15 years), middle-aged (almost 40), aged (approximately 59) and long-lived (roughly 86). To avoid experimental bias, donors of different ages were distributed randomly across sequencing lanes. The study analyzed two additional independent replicas of 1 million unique cDNA reads from the same blood draw for two donors, one aged 18 to 30 and one aged 80 or older. Broader findings and caveats from the paper: Compared with the aged group, the long-lived group had more naive CD4+ T cells, fewer expanded clones and increased TCR diversity, a pattern suggesting age selection. Estimates of total diversity based on one million sequenced T cells were regarded as lower bounds and as underestimates. Observed TCR beta diversity correlated strongly with the percentage of naive T cells measured by flow cytometry. Because the CMV infection status of the donors was unknown, age-related changes in expanded clonotypes may potentially have been confounded. As age increased, observed TCR beta diversity per million T cells dropped in a roughly linear way, and a significant reduction was already evident by age 40. Conclusive comparison of naive and antigen-experienced compartments was prevented by the profiling of bulk unsorted PBMCs.

There are 16 amino acids in the CDR3, from cysteine to phenylalanine inclusive. The CDR3 DNA has 48 bases and is translated from base 1. The CDR1 and CDR2 encoded by the germline V gene are MDHEN and SYDVKM. After removal of 7 bases from V and 4 bases from J, the junction retains 12 bases not matched to a gene. On this clonotype: What antigen it recognizes has not been identified. No qualities accompany the bases; no much larger clone lies one base away.

The donors were about 40 Caucasian individuals from Russia, aged roughly 6 to 100 years, who were systemically healthy. Each donor gave 9.5 to 10 milliliters of peripheral blood, drawn into EDTA-treated Vacutainer tubes. Ficoll-Paque density-gradient centrifugation was used to isolate PBMCs, with at least 7 million per sample. Total RNA, at least 6 micrograms per sample, was extracted from PBMCs with Trizol reagent. For every donor, flow cytometry on a PBMC aliquot measured the percentage of naive CD45RAhigh/CD27high T cells. Library preparation used 5' RACE. The run used an Illumina HiSeq 2500. A second about 6 to 11 cycle PCR used a sample-barcoded 5' primer and a J-beta primer mix. Each TCR beta cDNA molecule received a unique molecular identifier from a template-switch 5' adaptor carrying 12 random nucleotides. Each sample yielded at least 2.5 million CDR3-containing paired-end reads. All of the RNA was converted into first-strand cDNA using the Mint cDNA synthesis kit, with a TRBC-specific oligonucleotide serving as the primer. Following uracil-DNA glycosylase treatment, a first 18-cycle PCR with universal primers M1SS and BC2_uni_R was performed on all cDNA. In the paper's pipeline: For normalization, 1 million high-quality reads, each with a distinct molecular identifier, were randomly selected from each sample. Reads with shared molecular identifiers were discarded instead of being binned into consensus sequences. MiTCR, set to a Q25 quality threshold and the strictest error-elimination algorithm, was used for CDR3 identification, clonotype clustering and error correction. A nonparametric unseen species model with Euler transformation was used to estimate a lower bound on total TCR beta diversity. The public sequencing data were trimmed at Q25 with fastp and processed into clonotypes with MiXCR by TCRdb, which kept only in-frame beta chains. Identical CDR3 protein sequences are pooled into one entry, listed with their most common genes and DNA. TCRdb, not the original authors, processed these V and J calls. This sample comprises 550,000 to 750,000 distinct CDR3 sequences, approximately 21% of them detected only once. The ten largest make up approximately 3.6% of the sample.

The clonotype comes from a man in his 70s in good health. The specimen was blood. The V and J genes are TRBV28 and TRBJ2-3; TRBD2 lines up with 9 middle nucleotides. The nucleotides are TGTGCCAGCACCGTTGGGCTTAGCGGGAGTGCAGATACGCAGTATTTT. This codes for CASTVGLSGSADTQYF.